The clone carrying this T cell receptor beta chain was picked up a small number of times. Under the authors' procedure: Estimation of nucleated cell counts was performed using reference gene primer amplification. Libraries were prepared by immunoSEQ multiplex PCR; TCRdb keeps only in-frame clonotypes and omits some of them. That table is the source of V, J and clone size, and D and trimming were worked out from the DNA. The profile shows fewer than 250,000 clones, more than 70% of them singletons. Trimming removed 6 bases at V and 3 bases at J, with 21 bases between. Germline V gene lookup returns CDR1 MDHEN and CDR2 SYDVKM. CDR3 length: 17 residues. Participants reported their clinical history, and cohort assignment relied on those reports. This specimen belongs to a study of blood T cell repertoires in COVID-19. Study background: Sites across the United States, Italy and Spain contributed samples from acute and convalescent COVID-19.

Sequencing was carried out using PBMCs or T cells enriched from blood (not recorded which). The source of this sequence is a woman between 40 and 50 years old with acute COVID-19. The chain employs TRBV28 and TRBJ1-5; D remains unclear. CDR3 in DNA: TGTGCCAGCAGCTCGTCACGCTTTACAGCAAACAATCAGCCCCAGCATTTT. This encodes CASSSSRFTANNQPQHF.